These 2 T cell receptor beta chains share one sample of origin, sequenced in a study of blood T cell repertoires in COVID-19. Repertoires were generated with immunoSEQ multiplex PCR, while TCRdb's copy carries only in-frame clones and drops some. The sample records about 100,000 clones, about 80% being singletons. Specimen: peripheral blood. Receptors originate from a woman aged 70 to 79 with acute or convalescent COVID-19.

The V gene is TRBV5-1, the J gene TRBJ1-1; D perhaps matches TRBD1 (5 bases). Germline V gene sequence: CDR1 SGHRS, CDR2 YFSETQ. This CDR3 has 15 amino acids. Trimming took off 4 bases at V and 0 bases at J, with 13 bases between the two ends. The CDR3 loop is CASSLTVALNTEAFF. Written as DNA, the CDR3 is TGCGCCAGCAGCCTGACAGTCGCCCTGAACACTGAAGCTTTCTTT.

The V call is TRBV19, the J call TRBJ1-5; a possible D gene is TRBD1 (5 bases). From germline, CDR1 is LNHDA and CDR2 SQIVND (reference sequence). V dropped 5 bases and J dropped 7 bases, with 12 bases sitting between them. The CDR3 totals 13 residues. The CDR3: CASSPDRNQPQHF. For the CDR3, the DNA is TGTGCCAGTAGTCCCGACAGAAACCAGCCCCAGCATTTT.